These 27 T cell receptor beta chains originate from one sample sequenced in a study of response to subunit inactivated influenza vaccine. TCRdb recomputed calls from the RT-PCR reads with MiXCR, one row per CDR3 protein. Counted here are about 480,000 distinct CDR3 sequences, 25% occurring once; the ten biggest clones make up 1.5% to 2%. This sample comprised CD4+ T cells sorted from PBMCs, obtained around 5 days after vaccination. The source is a man aged 50-60 years who received an inactivated influenza vaccine.

The rearrangement joins TRBV6-2 or TRBV6-3 to TRBJ2-7, with 7 bases lining up with TRBD1. Losses at the gene ends were 2 bases for V and 7 bases for J; bases not matched to a gene: 8. Germline assignment: CDR1 MNHEY and CDR2 SVGEGT. This CDR3 is built from 14 residues. As DNA, the CDR3 is TGTGCCAGCAGTTACGACAGGGTAGCGAGGGAGCAGTACTTC. Translated: CASSYDRVAREQYF.

This clonotype was seen a few times. The chain uses TRBV12-3 or TRBV12-4 and TRBJ2-1, with 9 bases fitting TRBD2. There are 14 residues in the CDR3. The V segment lost 3 bases and the J segment 8 bases; nucleotides outside the gene matches: 5. CDR3 nucleotide sequence: TGTGCCAGCAGTTTTGCGGGAGGGCCGGATGAGCAGTTCTTC. This gives the protein CASSFAGGPDEQFF.

The chain joins TRBV28 to TRBJ1-2; 10 nucleotides line up with TRBD1. The ends lost 4 bases at V and 8 bases at J; junction bases unmatched: 10. This CDR3 is 15 amino acids long. Germline CDR1 and CDR2: MDHEN and SYDVKM. The CDR3 here is CASSSPQDRGRGYTF. In DNA form, the CDR3 reads TGTGCCAGCAGTTCCCCGCAAGACAGGGGGCGAGGCTACACCTTC.

This chain connects TRBV20-1 to TRBJ1-6, with 10 bases that match TRBD1. The CDR3 consists of 14 residues. Germline CDR1 is DFQATT and CDR2 is SNEGSKA (reference sequence). With 4 bases clipped from V and 9 bases from J, the junction kept 6 bases outside the gene matches. The CDR3 protein is CSAIRGQGLSPLHF. CDR3 bases: TGCAGTGCTATCCGGGGACAGGGGCTTTCACCCCTCCACTTT.

This clonotype came up a few times. V is TRBV11-2 and J is TRBJ2-7; TRBD1 is a possible D gene (5 bases). Germline V gene lookup returns CDR1 SGHAT and CDR2 FQNNGV. CDR3 length: 14 amino acids. V dropped 2 bases and J dropped 5 bases, with 13 bases sitting between them. This CDR3 reads CASSLSVRQNEQYF. DNA for the CDR3: TGTGCCAGCAGCTTAAGCGTCCGACAGAACGAGCAGTACTTC. Based on the CDR3 plus reference TRBV11-2 and TRBJ2-7, the full variable domain is EAGVAQSPRYKIIEKRQSVAFWCNPISGHATLYWYQQILGQGPKLLIQFQNNGVVDDSQLPKDRFSAERLKGVDSTLKIQPAKLEDSAVYLCASSLSVRQNEQYFGPGTRLTVT.

V is TRBV9 and J is TRBJ2-5, with TRBD2 matching 10 bases. Germline values: CDR1 SGDLS, CDR2 YYNGEE. The CDR3 is 14 amino acids. Germline trimming cut 5 bases from V and 5 bases from J; bases unmatched to any gene: 6. The CDR3 DNA follows: TGTGCCAGCAGTTCTAGCGGGAGTGAGGAGACCCAGTACTTC. It specifies CASSSSGSEETQYF. Supplemented by reference TRBV9 and TRBJ2-5, the full variable domain reads DSGVTQTPKHLITATGQRVTLRCSPRSGDLSVYWYQQSLDQGLQFLIQYYNGEERAKGNILERFSAQQFPDLHSELNLSSLELGDSALYFCASSSSGSEETQYFGPGTRLLVL.

Only a few counts were recorded for this clonotype. A junction boundary mismatches the germline segment, possibly from a read error. The J gene is TRBJ2-5, the V gene TRBV4-3; 13 positions match TRBD2. The CDR3 is 16 residues long. Germline CDR1 and CDR2: LGHNA and YSLEER. CDR3 in DNA: TGCCCCAGCAGCCAAGATGAGGGACTAGCGGGGGAGACCCAGTACTTC. Protein product: CPSSQDEGLAGETQYF.

The V gene is TRBV28, the J gene TRBJ1-5; TRBD1 matches at 7 bases. After removal of 5 bases from V and 0 bases from J, the junction contained 7 bases not matched to a gene. The CDR3 runs 16 residues. The germline V gene has CDR1 MDHEN and CDR2 SYDVKM. The CDR3 coding sequence is TGTGCCAGCAGTCAGGGGACAGTTTATAGCAATCAGCCCCAGCATTTT. Its translation: CASSQGTVYSNQPQHF.

The gene calls are TRBV29-1 and TRBJ2-3; D gene uncertain. There are 13 residues in the CDR3. Trimming took off 1 base at V and 1 base at J, with 6 bases between the two ends. Germline assignment: CDR1 SQVTM and CDR2 ANQGSEA. The CDR3 nucleotides are TGCAGCGTTGAAGCCGGACGCACAGATACGCAGTATTTT. It codes for CSVEAGRTDTQYF.

This clonotype was seen only a few times. The V call is TRBV20-1, the J call TRBJ2-5; D is unresolved. Germline loops: CDR1 DFQATT, CDR2 SNEGSKA (reference sequence). V was trimmed by 6 bases and J by 2 bases, leaving 13 bases between them. The CDR3 extends over 13 amino acids. Here the CDR3 reads CSAASPGQETQYF. Written as DNA, the CDR3 is TGCAGTGCCGCCAGCCCGGGTCAAGAGACCCAGTACTTC.

This clonotype was observed a handful of times. V and J are TRBV5-1 and TRBJ2-7; tentatively, D is TRBD2 (5 bases). CDR3 length: 17 amino acids. Germline V gene lookup returns CDR1 SGHRS and CDR2 YFSETQ. Deletions cut 0 bases from V and 5 bases from J, with 21 bases between. For the CDR3, the DNA is TGCGCCAGCAGCTTGGCACTAGGCGGAGGCCTGGACGACGAGCAGTACTTC. It codes for CASSLALGGGLDDEQYF.

The chain uses TRBV7-2 and TRBJ2-3, with D perhaps TRBD2 (5 bases). The germline V gene has CDR1 SGHTA and CDR2 FQGNSA. The CDR3 has 11 amino acids. V was pared by 6 bases and J by 7 bases, with 8 bases between. The CDR3 DNA sequence: TGTGCCAGCAGTTCGGACTATACGCAGTATTTT. Residues: CASSSDYTQYF.

The CDR3 DNA is TGTGCCAGCAGCCAAGATCCAGGGTCCCATTCACCCCTCCACTTT. This encodes CASSQDPGSHSPLHF. This chain connects TRBV14 to TRBJ1-6; D might be TRBD1 (5 bases). V was trimmed by 0 bases and J by 8 bases, leaving 11 bases between them. The CDR3 runs 15 residues. Germline CDR1 is SGHDN and CDR2 is FVKESK.

V and J are TRBV28 and TRBJ2-7; no clear D. Trimming took off 2 bases at V and 4 bases at J, with 12 bases between the two ends. Germline lookup yields CDR1 MDHEN and CDR2 SYDVKM. The CDR3 loop spans 14 amino acids. CDR3: CASSLPSAAYEQYF. DNA for the CDR3: TGTGCCAGCAGTTTACCCTCGGCGGCTTACGAGCAGTACTTC.

This clonotype was detected only a few times. This sequence joins TRBV10-3 and TRBJ1-6; tentatively, D is TRBD1 (5 bases). The CDR3 loop spans 14 amino acids. Looked up from germline, CDR1 is ENHRY and CDR2 is SYGVKD. Trimming took off 4 bases at V and 5 bases at J, with 9 bases between the two ends. Here the CDR3 DNA reads TGTGCCATCAGTGTGGACACCGATAATTCACCCCTCCACTTT. This sequence encodes CAISVDTDNSPLHF.

This clonotype appeared a few times. The chain joins TRBV5-1 to TRBJ2-1; the match to TRBD1 covers 7 bases. Germline assignment: CDR1 SGHRS and CDR2 YFSETQ. The CDR3 totals 17 residues. V was clipped by 4 bases and J by 7 bases; unmatched bases: 17. The DNA for the CDR3 is TGCGCCAGCAGCCCCGTCTTCGACAGGGTAGGGGGAAATGAGCAGTTCTTC. Translation: CASSPVFDRVGGNEQFF.

V gene TRBV7-9 combines with J gene TRBJ2-6; D unresolved. Germline V gene sequence: CDR1 SEHNR, CDR2 FQNEAQ (reference sequence). V was clipped by 2 bases and J by 2 bases, with 10 bases between them. CDR3 length: 16 residues. CDR3 in amino acids: CASSLWGVPGANVLTF. DNA for the CDR3: TGTGCCAGCAGCTTATGGGGTGTCCCTGGGGCCAACGTCCTGACTTTC.

This sequence joins TRBV24-1 and TRBJ2-7; 7 bases are shared with TRBD1. Germline CDR1 reads KGHDR; CDR2 reads SFDVKD. V dropped 4 bases and J dropped 0; count of bases not matched to a gene: 5. The CDR3 sequence is 15 residues long. The CDR3 loop reads CATSESTGTSYEQYF. The CDR3 nucleotides are TGTGCCACCAGTGAGTCGACAGGGACCTCCTACGAGCAGTACTTC.

The chain carries TRBV20-1 and TRBJ1-1, with D perhaps TRBD1 (5 bases). Germline V gives CDR1 DFQATT, CDR2 SNEGSKA (reference sequence). This CDR3 comprises 12 residues. Between the trimmed V and J ends, which lost 3 bases and 6 bases, there was a span of 11 bases. The CDR3 here is CSASGGKAEAFF. The CDR3 DNA reads TGCAGTGCTAGTGGGGGTAAGGCTGAAGCTTTCTTT.

This clonotype was seen more than once but under ten times. V gene TRBV5-1 combines with J gene TRBJ2-7; 9 bases are a match to TRBD1. The germline V gene encodes CDR1 SGHRS and CDR2 YFSETQ. The CDR3 length is 14 residues. V shed 4 bases and J 6 bases; nucleotides not matched to a gene: 8. The CDR3 DNA sequence: TGCGCCAGCAGCCACGGGACAGGGTTGGGCGAGCAGTACTTC. This encodes CASSHGTGLGEQYF.

The chain links TRBV27 to TRBJ2-1; 8 bases map to TRBD1. The V segment lost 8 bases and the J segment 3 bases; nucleotides outside the gene matches: 6. Germline V lookup: CDR1 MNHEY, CDR2 SMNVEV (reference sequence). This CDR3 has 14 amino acids. The CDR3 DNA is TGTGCCAGCGGAAGGACAGGGCTCTACAATGAGCAGTTCTTC. It codes for CASGRTGLYNEQFF.

This clonotype came up many times. The V gene is TRBV5-1, the J gene TRBJ2-3; perhaps TRBD2 as D (5 bases). The V end was cut by 1 base, the J end by 1 base, with 10 bases between. The CDR3 has 15 amino acids. Per germline, CDR1 SGHRS and CDR2 YFSETQ. The CDR3 loop is CASSLTGTGTDTQYF. The CDR3 nucleotides read TGCGCCAGCAGCTTGACGGGAACAGGCACAGATACGCAGTATTTT.

The CDR3 DNA reads TGTGCCAGCAGACTGGGACGACCCGGCGGTTCACCCCTCCACTTT. Translation gives CASRLGRPGGSPLHF. The chain combines TRBV6-1 with TRBJ1-6, with D perhaps TRBD1 (5 bases). The CDR3 is 15 amino acids. V was trimmed by 6 bases and J by 9 bases, leaving 18 bases between them. Germline V gives CDR1 MNHNS, CDR2 SASEGT.

V and J are TRBV4-2 and TRBJ2-7, with 10 bases lining up with TRBD2. This CDR3 has 16 residues. The junction had 8 bases not matched to a gene; V was cut back by 1 base and J by 5 bases. Germline CDR1 LGHNA, CDR2 YNFKEQ. The CDR3 DNA sequence: TGTGCCAGCAGCCAAGGTGCTAGCGGGAGTCTCGACGAGCAGTACTTC. Translated: CASSQGASGSLDEQYF.

The V and J genes are TRBV6-5 and TRBJ2-7; TRBD1 matches at 8 bases. The germline V gene encodes CDR1 MNHEY and CDR2 SVGAGI. CDR3 length: 18 amino acids. V was pared by 0 bases and J by 5 bases, with 15 bases of the junction left unmatched. As DNA, the CDR3 is TGTGCCAGCAGTTACTCGTCCGTCCGGGACAGGTTTCGGGACGAGCAGTACTTC. This sequence encodes CASSYSSVRDRFRDEQYF.

The table lists this clonotype with a few counts. The chain recombines TRBV5-6 with TRBJ2-3; D is undetermined. V lost 2 bases and J lost 1, with 11 bases in between. The CDR3 covers 15 residues. Germline values: CDR1 SGHDT, CDR2 YYEEEE. CDR3 sequence: CASSFPPGGTDTQYF. Here the CDR3 DNA reads TGTGCCAGCAGCTTCCCCCCGGGCGGCACAGATACGCAGTATTTT.

The J gene is TRBJ2-2, the V gene TRBV6-2 or TRBV6-3, with D unclear. The CDR3 totals 13 residues. The V end was cut by 5 bases, the J end by 8 bases, with 12 bases between. Germline loops: CDR1 MNHEY, CDR2 SVGEGT. For the CDR3, the DNA is TGTGCCAGCAGTCAAATGGCGGTGGGGGAGCTGTTTTTT. This translates into CASSQMAVGELFF.